This T cell receptor beta chain originates from a study of T cell repertoires in cytomegalovirus infection. In the study overall: Used in the study were CMV epitopes, some recently identified and HLA-C-restricted, others well-studied and HLA-B-restricted. CMV infection plus the matching HLA type was flagged by public TCR beta signatures. General study results and limits: Ex vivo, HLA-C-restricted CMV-specific TCR beta clonotypes prevailed over the rest of the response. CMV carriers having the relevant HLA were flagged by cumulative public TCR beta family frequency.

A note on this clonotype: What it binds is not known.

TCRdb redid the calling of the reads with MiXCR, one entry per CDR3 protein. The sample holds 340,000 or so distinct CDR3 sequences, 25% seen once. Looked up from germline, CDR1 is LNHNV and CDR2 is YYDKDF (reference sequence). V lost 5 bases to trimming and J lost 2 bases, with 25 bases between them. This CDR3 contains 18 residues. The chain carries TRBV15 and TRBJ2-7; weak D call: TRBD1 (6 bases). The sample consisted of cultured PBMCs, taken from culture after CMV antigen stimulation. This clonotype originated in a human donor in good health (CMV status not recorded). Some clones in this sample may be carry-over from other donors' samples. CDR3 in DNA: TGTGCCACCAGCCGAAAGCGAAAATTGGGGGCGGCAGCCTACGAGCAGTACTTC. It translates to CATSRKRKLGAAAYEQYF. The full variable domain, rest sourced from reference TRBV15 and TRBJ2-7, is DAMVIQNPRYQVTQFGKPVTLSCSQTLNHNVMYWYQQKSSQAPKLLFHYYDKDFNNEADTPDNFQSRRPNTSFCFLDIRSPGLGDTAMYLCATSRKRKLGAAAYEQYFGPGTRLTVT.